This is a list of T cell receptor beta chains from one sample in a study of cytomegalovirus exposure and HLA in healthy donors. The repertoire was sequenced with immunoSEQ multiplex PCR; TCRdb's copy has only in-frame clones and lacks some. The data contain 95,000 or so clones, about 76% of them singletons. Sequencing was carried out using PBMCs. All receptors come from a woman in her 70s in good health and CMV-seropositive. CDR3s include the opening cysteine and the closing phenylalanine or tryptophan. A D gene is named only where the DNA matches it firmly. Clone size, where shown, is once, few, many, or a class for clones that have expanded.

>TRBJ2-1|TRBD2|TRBV5-8|NA
CASSQSGRVYNEQFF
TGTGCCAGCAGCCAAAGCGGGAGGGTCTACAATGAGCAGTTCTTC
>TRBJ2-1|TRBD2|TRBV2|NA
CASRDSGRARDEQFF
TGTGCCAGCAGAGATAGCGGGAGGGCTCGAGATGAGCAGTTCTTC
>TRBJ1-1|NA|TRBV30|NA
CAWSAGPSEAFF
TGTGCCTGGAGTGCAGGGCCATCCGAAGCTTTCTTT
>TRBJ2-1|TRBD1|TRBV7-9|NA
CSSSFRFTGESYNEQFF
TGTTCCAGCAGCTTTCGGTTTACAGGGGAGTCCTACAATGAGCAGTTCTTC
>TRBJ2-5|NA|TRBV7-2|NA
CASSTTSWGKTQYF
TGTGCCAGCAGCACAACTAGCTGGGGTAAGACCCAGTACTTC
>TRBJ2-1|NA|TRBV7-3|NA
CASSLTQNVMAGEQFF
TGTGCCAGCAGCTTAACCCAAAATGTTATGGCAGGTGAGCAGTTCTTC
>TRBJ2-7|NA|TRBV5-1|NA
CASSLETGLYEQYF
TGCGCCAGCAGCTTGGAAACAGGGCTCTACGAGCAGTACTTC
>TRBJ2-1|NA|TRBV18|NA
CASSPQPLYNEQFF
TGTGCCAGCTCACCACAGCCCCTGTACAATGAGCAGTTCTTC
>TRBJ2-7|NA|TRBV4-3|NA
CASSLSRGAGEQYF
TGCGCCAGCAGCCTTTCTCGGGGGGCGGGAGAGCAGTACTTC
>TRBJ2-3|TRBD1|TRBV2|NA
CASRGGQGGSDTQYF
TGTGCCAGCAGGGGGGGACAGGGGGGATCGGATACGCAGTATTTT
>TRBJ1-2|TRBD1|TRBV29-1|once
CSGDRVNGYTF
TGCAGCGGGGACAGGGTAAATGGCTACACCTTC
>TRBJ1-2|NA|TRBV30|NA
CAWIGGQLSNYGYTF
TGTGCCTGGATAGGGGGTCAGCTCAGTAACTATGGCTACACCTTC
>TRBJ2-7|NA|TRBV7-9|NA
CATRSSSYEQYF
TGTGCCACCCGTTCCAGCTCCTACGAGCAGTACTTC
>TRBJ2-7|TRBD1|TRBV30|NA
CAWDRGYEQYF
TGTGCCTGGGACAGGGGCTACGAGCAGTACTTC
>TRBJ1-2|NA|TRBV7-8|NA
CASSPQAGNYGYTF
TGTGCCAGCAGCCCCCAAGCGGGTAACTATGGCTACACCTTC
>TRBJ1-6|TRBD1|TRBV7-3|once
CASSPGDRGSPLHF
TGTGCCAGCAGCCCGGGGGACAGGGGATCACCCCTCCACTTT
>TRBJ2-1|TRBD2|TRBV7-6|NA
CASSLFQRGNEQFF
TGTGCCAGCAGCTTATTCCAGCGGGGGAATGAGCAGTTCTTC
>TRBJ1-2|TRBD1|TRBV19|NA
CASTQTGMDYGYTF
TGTGCCAGTACGCAGACAGGGATGGACTATGGCTACACCTTC
>TRBJ2-3|NA|TRBV5-1|once
CASSFQAGMITDTQYF
TGCGCCAGCAGCTTTCAGGCAGGGATGATAACAGATACGCAGTATTTT
>TRBJ2-1|TRBD2|TRBV9|few
CASSVTSGSYNEQFF
TGTGCCAGCAGCGTAACGAGCGGGAGTTACAATGAGCAGTTCTTC
>TRBJ2-3|NA|TRBV5-5|NA
CASSLPPGASGTDTQYF
TGTGCCAGCAGCCTACCACCGGGGGCTAGCGGTACGGATACGCAGTATTTT
>TRBJ2-1|TRBD2|TRBV11-2|NA
CASSPRLAGAGNEQFF
TGTGCCAGCAGCCCCCGGTTGGCGGGAGCGGGGAATGAGCAGTTCTTC
>TRBJ2-1|TRBD2|TRBV7-6|once
CASSPTSATSSYNEQFF
TGTGCCAGCAGCCCGACTAGCGCCACGAGCTCCTACAATGAGCAGTTCTTC
>TRBJ2-3|NA|TRBV28|once
CASSTPPERKSTDTQYF
TGTGCCAGCAGCACCCCCCCCGAGCGAAAAAGCACAGATACGCAGTATTTT
>TRBJ2-7|NA|TRBV11-3|NA
CASSLGEIAVDEQYF
TGTGCCAGCAGCTTAGGGGAAATAGCGGTCGACGAGCAGTACTTC
>TRBJ2-1|NA|TRBV6-4|NA
CASSILEGNEQFF
TGTGCCAGCAGTATACTAGAGGGCAATGAGCAGTTCTTC
>TRBJ1-5|TRBD1|TRBV5-1|NA
CASSPARQGNQPQHF
TGCGCCAGCAGCCCGGCCCGACAGGGAAATCAGCCCCAGCATTTT
>TRBJ2-2|NA|TRBV9|NA
CASRPGLTGELFF
TGTGCCAGCAGGCCAGGGCTCACCGGGGAGCTGTTTTTT